This T cell receptor (beta chain) comes out of a study of sequential checkpoint blockade in melanoma. Broader study findings: About 30 times likelier clinical benefit followed increased tumor T-cell fraction and clonality.

Remarks on this clone: Its target is unknown.

Specified treatment: randomized to nivolumab then ipilimumab (arm A) or the reverse (arm B). No patient had prior DNA-damaging chemotherapy. Assay used: immunoSEQ multiplex PCR; TCRdb lists only in-frame clones, some missing. The table shows about 18,000 clones, with roughly 73% occurring only once. The sequence was obtained from a human donor with melanoma. Sequenced material: tumor tissue (inferred from file names), taken from a patient given nivolumab and ipilimumab in sequence.

The CDR3 protein is CASSYGGFPEESSYTF. CDR3 bases: TGTGCCAGCAGTTACGGGGGCTTCCCGGAGGAGTCTTCCTACACCTTC. The rearrangement links TRBV6-7 to TRBJ1-2, with a possible D match to TRBD1 (6 bases). TRBV6-7 is placed among ORFs of uncertain function. Deletions cut 2 bases from V and 10 bases from J, with 23 bases between. The CDR3 spans 16 residues.